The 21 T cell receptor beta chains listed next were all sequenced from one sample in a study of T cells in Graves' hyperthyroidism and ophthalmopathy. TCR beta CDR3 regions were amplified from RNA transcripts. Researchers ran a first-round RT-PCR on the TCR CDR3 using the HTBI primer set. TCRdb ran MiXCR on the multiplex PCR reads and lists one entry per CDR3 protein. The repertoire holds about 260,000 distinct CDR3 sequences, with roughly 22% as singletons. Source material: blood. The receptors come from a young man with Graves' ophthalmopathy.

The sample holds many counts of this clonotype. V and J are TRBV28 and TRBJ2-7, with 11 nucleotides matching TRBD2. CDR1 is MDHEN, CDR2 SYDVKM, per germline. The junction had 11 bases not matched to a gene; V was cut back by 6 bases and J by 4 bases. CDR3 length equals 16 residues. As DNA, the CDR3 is TGTGCCAGCAGGCCTCCTGGGACTAGCGGAAAATACGAGCAGTACTTC. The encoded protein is CASRPPGTSGKYEQYF.

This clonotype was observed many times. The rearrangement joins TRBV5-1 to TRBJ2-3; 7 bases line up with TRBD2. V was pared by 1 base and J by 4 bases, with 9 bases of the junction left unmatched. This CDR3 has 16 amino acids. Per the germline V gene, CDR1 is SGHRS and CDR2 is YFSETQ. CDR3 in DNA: TGCGCCAGCAGCTTGTCTAGCGGCATGGTAGCAGATACGCAGTATTTT. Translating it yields CASSLSSGMVADTQYF.

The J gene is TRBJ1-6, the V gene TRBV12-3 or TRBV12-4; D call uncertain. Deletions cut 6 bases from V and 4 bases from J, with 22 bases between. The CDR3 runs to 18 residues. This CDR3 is CASSRARPRGTYNSPLHF. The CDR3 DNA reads TGTGCCAGCAGCCGTGCGCGGCCCCGGGGAACGTATAATTCACCCCTCCACTTT.

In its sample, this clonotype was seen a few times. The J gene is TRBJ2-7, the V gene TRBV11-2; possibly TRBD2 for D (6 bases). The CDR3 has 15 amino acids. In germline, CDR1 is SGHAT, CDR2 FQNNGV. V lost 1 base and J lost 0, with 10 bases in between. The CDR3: CASSLGAGSSYEQYF. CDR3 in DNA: TGTGCCAGCAGCTTAGGGGCGGGGAGCTCCTACGAGCAGTACTTC.

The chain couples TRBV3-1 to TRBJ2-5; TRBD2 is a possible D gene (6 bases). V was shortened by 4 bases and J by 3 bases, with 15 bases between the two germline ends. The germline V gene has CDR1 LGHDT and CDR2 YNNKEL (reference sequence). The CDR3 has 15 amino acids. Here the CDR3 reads CASSLMGGLEETQYF. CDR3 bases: TGTGCCAGCAGCCTAATGGGGGGTTTAGAAGAGACCCAGTACTTC.

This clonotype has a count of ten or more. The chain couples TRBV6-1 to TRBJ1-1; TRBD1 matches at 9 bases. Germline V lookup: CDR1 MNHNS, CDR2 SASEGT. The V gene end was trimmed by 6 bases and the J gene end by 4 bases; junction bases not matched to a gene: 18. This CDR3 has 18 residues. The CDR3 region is CASRQLPGQGKDSTEAFF. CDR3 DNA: TGTGCCAGCAGACAACTTCCGGGACAGGGTAAAGATAGCACTGAAGCTTTCTTT.

The CDR3: CASSTGTGLPPLHF. For the CDR3, the DNA is TGTGCCAGCAGTACCGGGACAGGGCTGCCACCCCTCCACTTT. V and J are TRBV6-1 and TRBJ1-6; 9 bases fit TRBD1. V dropped 5 bases and J dropped 11; count of bases not matched to a gene: 7. Germline V CDR1 and CDR2: MNHNS, SASEGT. CDR3 length: 14 amino acids.

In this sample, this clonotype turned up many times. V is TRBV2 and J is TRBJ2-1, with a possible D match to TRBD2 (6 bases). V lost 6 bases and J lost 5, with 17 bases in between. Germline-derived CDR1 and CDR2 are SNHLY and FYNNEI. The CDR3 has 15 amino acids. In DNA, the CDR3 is TGTGCCAGCAGATACGTGGGAGGAAAAGACAATGAGCAGTTCTTC. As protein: CASRYVGGKDNEQFF.

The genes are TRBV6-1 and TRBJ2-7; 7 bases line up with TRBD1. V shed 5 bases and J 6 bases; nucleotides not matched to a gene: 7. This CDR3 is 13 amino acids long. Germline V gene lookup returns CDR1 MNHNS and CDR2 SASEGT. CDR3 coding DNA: TGTGCCAGCAGTTCCCAGACAGGGATCGAGCAGTACTTC. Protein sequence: CASSSQTGIEQYF.

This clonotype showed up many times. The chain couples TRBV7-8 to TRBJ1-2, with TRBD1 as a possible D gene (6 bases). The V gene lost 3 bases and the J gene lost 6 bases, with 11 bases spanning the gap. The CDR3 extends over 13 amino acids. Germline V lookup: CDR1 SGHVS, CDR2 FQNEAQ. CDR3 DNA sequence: TGTGCCAGCAGCTTTTCGGGGGGCGATGGCTACACCTTC. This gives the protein CASSFSGGDGYTF.

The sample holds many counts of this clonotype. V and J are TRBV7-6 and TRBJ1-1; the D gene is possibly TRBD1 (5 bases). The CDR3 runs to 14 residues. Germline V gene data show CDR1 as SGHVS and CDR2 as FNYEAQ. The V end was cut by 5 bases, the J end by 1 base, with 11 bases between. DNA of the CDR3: TGTGCCAGCAGCCCCCATACAGGGAACACTGAAGCTTTCTTT. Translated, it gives CASSPHTGNTEAFF.

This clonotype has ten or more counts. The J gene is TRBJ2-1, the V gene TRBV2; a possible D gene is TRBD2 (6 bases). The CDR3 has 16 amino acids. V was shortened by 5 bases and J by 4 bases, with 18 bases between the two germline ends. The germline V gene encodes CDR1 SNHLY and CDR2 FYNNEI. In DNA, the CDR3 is TGTGCCAGCAGTAGACTAGAGGCAATTGATTACAATGAGCAGTTCTTC. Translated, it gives CASSRLEAIDYNEQFF.

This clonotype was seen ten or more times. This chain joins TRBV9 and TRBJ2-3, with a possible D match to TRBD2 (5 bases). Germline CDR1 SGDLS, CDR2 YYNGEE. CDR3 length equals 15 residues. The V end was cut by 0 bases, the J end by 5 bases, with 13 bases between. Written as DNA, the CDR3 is TGTGCCAGCAGCGTAGCTCCCGGGATTGGAGATACGCAGTATTTT. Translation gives CASSVAPGIGDTQYF.

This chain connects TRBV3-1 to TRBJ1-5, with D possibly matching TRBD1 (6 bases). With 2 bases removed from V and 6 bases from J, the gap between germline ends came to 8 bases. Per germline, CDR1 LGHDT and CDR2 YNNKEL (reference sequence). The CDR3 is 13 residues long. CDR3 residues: CASSQKGGQPQHF. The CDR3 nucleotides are TGTGCCAGCAGCCAAAAGGGGGGTCAGCCCCAGCATTTT.

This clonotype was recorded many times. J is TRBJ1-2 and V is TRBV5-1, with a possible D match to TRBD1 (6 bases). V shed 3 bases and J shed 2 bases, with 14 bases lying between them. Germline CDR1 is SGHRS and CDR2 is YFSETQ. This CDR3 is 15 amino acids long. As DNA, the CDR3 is TGCGCCAGCAGCTCGACAGGCAGCGGAAACTATGGCTACACCTTC. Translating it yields CASSSTGSGNYGYTF.

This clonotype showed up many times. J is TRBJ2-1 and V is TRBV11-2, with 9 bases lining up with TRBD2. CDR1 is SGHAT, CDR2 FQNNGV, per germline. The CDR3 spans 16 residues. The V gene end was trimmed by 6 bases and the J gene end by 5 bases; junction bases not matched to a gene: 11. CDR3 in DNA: TGTGCCAGCAGTCCTCGGGCTAGCGGGAAACACAATGAGCAGTTCTTC. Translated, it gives CASSPRASGKHNEQFF.

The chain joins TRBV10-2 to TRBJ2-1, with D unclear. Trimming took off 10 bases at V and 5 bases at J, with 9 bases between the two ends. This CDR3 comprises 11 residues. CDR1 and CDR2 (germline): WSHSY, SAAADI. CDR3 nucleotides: TGCGCCATCCTCGAAAACAATGAGCAGTTCTTC. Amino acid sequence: CAILENNEQFF.

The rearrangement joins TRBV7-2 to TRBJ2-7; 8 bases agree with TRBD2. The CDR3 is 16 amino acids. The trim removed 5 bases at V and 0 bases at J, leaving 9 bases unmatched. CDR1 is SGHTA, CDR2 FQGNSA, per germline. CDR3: CASSITSTSGSYEQYF. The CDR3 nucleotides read TGTGCCAGCAGCATCACATCCACTAGCGGCTCCTACGAGCAGTACTTC.

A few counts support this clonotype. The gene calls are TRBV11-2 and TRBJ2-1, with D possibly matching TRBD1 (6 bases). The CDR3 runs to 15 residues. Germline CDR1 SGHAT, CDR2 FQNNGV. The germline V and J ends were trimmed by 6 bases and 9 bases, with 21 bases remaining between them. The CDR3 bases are TGTGCCAGCAGTTTTATCCAGGGGCGTGCAGGTGAGCAGTTCTTC. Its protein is CASSFIQGRAGEQFF.

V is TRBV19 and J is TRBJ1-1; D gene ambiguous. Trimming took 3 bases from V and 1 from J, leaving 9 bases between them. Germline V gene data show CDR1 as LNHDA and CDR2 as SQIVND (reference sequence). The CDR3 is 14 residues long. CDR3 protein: CASSIGPQNTEAFF. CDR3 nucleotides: TGTGCCAGTAGTATCGGACCACAGAACACTGAAGCTTTCTTT.

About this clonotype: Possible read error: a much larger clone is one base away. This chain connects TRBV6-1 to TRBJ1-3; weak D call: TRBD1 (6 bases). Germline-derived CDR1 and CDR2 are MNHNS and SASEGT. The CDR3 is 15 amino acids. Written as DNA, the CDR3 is TGTGCCAGCACCAGAGACAGGCCCTCTGGAACCACCATATATTTT. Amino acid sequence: CASTRDRPSGTTIYF.